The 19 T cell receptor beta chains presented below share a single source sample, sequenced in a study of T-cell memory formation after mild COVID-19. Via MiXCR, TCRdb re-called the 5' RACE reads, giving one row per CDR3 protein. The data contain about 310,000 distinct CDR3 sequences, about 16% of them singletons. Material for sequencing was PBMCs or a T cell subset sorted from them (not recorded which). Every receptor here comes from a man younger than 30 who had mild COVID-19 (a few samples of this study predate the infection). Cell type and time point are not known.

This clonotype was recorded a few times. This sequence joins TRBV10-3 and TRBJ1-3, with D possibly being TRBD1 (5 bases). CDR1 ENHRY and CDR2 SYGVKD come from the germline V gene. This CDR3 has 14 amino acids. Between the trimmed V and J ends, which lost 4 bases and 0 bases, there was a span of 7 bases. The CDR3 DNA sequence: TGTGCCATCAGTGCAGACAGCTCTGGAAACACCATATATTTT. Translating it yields CAISADSSGNTIYF.

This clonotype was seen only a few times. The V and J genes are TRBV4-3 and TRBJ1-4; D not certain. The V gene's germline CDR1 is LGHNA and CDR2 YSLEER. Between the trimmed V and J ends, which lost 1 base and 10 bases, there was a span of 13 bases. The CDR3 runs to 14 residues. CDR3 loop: CASSQARTHLKLFF. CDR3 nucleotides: TGCGCCAGCAGCCAAGCTCGCACCCATCTAAAACTGTTTTTT.

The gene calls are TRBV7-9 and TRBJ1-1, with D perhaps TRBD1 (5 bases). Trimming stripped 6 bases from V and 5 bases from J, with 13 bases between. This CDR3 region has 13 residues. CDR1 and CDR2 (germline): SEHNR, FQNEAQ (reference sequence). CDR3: CASRLRGDTEAFF. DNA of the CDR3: TGTGCCAGCAGGTTAAGGGGTGATACTGAAGCTTTCTTT.

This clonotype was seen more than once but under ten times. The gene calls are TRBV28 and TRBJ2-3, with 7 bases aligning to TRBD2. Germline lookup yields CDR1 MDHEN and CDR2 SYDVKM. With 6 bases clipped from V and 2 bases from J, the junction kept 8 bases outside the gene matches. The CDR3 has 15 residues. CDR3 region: CASSPLRGTTDTQYF. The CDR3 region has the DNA TGTGCCAGCAGCCCTCTGCGGGGGACCACAGATACGCAGTATTTT.

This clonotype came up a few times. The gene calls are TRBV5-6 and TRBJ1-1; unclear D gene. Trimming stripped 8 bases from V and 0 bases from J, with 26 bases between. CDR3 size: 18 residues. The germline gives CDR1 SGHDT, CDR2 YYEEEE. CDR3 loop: CASFGPASGRIMNTEAFF. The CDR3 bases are TGTGCCAGTTTTGGACCCGCCTCGGGCCGGATCATGAACACTGAAGCTTTCTTT. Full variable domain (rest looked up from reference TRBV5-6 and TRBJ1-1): DAGVTQSPTHLIKTRGQQVTLRCSPKSGHDTVSWYQQALGQGPQFIFQYYEEEERQRGNFPDRFSGHQFPNYSSELNVNALLLGDSALYLCASFGPASGRIMNTEAFFGQGTRLTVV.

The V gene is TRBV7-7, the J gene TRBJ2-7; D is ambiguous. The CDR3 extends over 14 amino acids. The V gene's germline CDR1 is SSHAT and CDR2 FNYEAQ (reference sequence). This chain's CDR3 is CASTPGRHRHEQYV. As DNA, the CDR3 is TGTGCTAGCACCCCCGGGCGCCATCGACACGAGCAGTACGTC.

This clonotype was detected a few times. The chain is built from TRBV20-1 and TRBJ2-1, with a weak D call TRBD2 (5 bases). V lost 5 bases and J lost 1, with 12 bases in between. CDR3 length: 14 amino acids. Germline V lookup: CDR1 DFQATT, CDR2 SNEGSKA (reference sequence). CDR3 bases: TGCAGTGCTGACGGGGAGTGGTCCTACAATGAGCAGTTCTTC. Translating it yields CSADGEWSYNEQFF.

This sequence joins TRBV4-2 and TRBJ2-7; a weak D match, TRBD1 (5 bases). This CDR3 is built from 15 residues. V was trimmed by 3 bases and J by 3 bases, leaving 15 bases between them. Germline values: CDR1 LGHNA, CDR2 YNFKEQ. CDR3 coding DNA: TGTGCCAGCAGCCACGCCAGAATCGGACACTACGAGCAGTACGTC. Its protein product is CASSHARIGHYEQYV.

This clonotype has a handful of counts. CDR3 DNA: TGTGCCAGCAGCCTAGATAGCAGGCAAGAGACCCAGTACTTC. It translates to CASSLDSRQETQYF. V usage is TRBV7-8 and J usage is TRBJ2-5, with no clear D. Germline CDR1 and CDR2: SGHVS and FQNEAQ. V was cut by 5 bases and J by 2 bases, with 12 bases left in between. This CDR3 is built from 14 residues.

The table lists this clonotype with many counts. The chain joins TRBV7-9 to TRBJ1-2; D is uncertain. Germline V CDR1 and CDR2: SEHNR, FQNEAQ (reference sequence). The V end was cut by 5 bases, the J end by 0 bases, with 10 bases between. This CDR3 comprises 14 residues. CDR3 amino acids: CASSPWEANYGYTF. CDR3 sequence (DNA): TGTGCCAGCAGCCCCTGGGAGGCTAACTATGGCTACACCTTC.

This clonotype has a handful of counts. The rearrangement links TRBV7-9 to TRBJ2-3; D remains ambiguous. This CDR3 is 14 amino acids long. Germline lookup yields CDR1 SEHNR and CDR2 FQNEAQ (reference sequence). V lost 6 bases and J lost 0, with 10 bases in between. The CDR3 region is CASSRITSTDTQYF. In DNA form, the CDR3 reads TGTGCCAGCAGTAGGATCACTAGCACAGATACGCAGTATTTT.

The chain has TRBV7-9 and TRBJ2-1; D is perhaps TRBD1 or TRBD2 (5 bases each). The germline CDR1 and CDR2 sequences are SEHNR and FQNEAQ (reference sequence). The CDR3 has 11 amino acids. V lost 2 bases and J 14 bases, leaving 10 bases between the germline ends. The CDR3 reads CASSLTGREFF. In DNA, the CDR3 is TGTGCCAGCAGCTTAACGGGACGGGAGTTCTTC.

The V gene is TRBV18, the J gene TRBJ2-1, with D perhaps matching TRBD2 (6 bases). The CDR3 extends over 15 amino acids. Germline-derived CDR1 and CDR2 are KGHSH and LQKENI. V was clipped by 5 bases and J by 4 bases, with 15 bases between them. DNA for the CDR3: TGTGCCAGCTCAGCCCGACTAGAGTCATACAATGAGCAGTTCTTC. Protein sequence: CASSARLESYNEQFF.

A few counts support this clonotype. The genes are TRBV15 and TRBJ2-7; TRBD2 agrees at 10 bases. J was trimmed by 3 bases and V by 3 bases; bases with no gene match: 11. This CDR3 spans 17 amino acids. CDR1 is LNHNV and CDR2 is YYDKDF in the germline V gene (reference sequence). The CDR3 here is CATSSGLASGGYYEQYV. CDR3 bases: TGTGCCACCAGCAGCGGACTGGCTAGCGGGGGATACTACGAGCAGTACGTC.

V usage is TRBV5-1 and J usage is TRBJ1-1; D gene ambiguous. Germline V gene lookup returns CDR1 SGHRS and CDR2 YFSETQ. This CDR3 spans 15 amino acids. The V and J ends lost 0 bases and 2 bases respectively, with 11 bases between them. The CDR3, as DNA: TGCGCCAGCAGCTTGGCGGCGGGGTTTAACACTGAAGCTTTCTTT. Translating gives CASSLAAGFNTEAFF.

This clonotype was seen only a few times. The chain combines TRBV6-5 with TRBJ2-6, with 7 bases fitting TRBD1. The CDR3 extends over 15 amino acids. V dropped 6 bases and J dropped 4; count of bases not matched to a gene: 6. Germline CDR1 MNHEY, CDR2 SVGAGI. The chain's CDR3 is CASSPGQLGANVLTF. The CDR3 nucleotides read TGTGCCAGCAGCCCGGGACAGTTAGGGGCCAACGTCCTGACTTTC.

The CDR3 coding sequence is TGCGCCAGCAGCTTGGAGGTGAAGCCAGTCTATGGCTACACCTTC. Translating gives CASSLEVKPVYGYTF. This chain joins TRBV5-1 and TRBJ1-2; no clear D gene. Between the trimmed V and J ends, which lost 0 bases and 4 bases, there was a span of 13 bases. The CDR3 extends over 15 amino acids. Germline V lookup: CDR1 SGHRS, CDR2 YFSETQ.

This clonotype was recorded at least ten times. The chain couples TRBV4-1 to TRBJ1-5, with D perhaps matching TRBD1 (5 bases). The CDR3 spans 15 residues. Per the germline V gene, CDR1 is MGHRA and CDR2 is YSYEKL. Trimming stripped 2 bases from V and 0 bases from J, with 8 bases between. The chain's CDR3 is CASSQRDVSNQPQHF. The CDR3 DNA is TGCGCCAGCAGCCAACGGGACGTTAGCAATCAGCCCCAGCATTTT.

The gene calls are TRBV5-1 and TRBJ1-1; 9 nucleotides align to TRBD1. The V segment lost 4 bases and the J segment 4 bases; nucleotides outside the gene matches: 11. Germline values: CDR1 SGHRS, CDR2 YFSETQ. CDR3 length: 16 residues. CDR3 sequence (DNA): TGCGCCAGCAGCCCGGGGACAGGGCATGACGGCACTGAAGCTTTCTTT. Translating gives CASSPGTGHDGTEAFF. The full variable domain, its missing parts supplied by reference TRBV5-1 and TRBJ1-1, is KAGVTQTPRYLIKTRGQQVTLSCSPISGHRSVSWYQQTPGQGLQFLFEYFSETQRNKGNFPGRFSGRQFSNSRSEMNVSTLELGDSALYLCASSPGTGHDGTEAFFGQGTRLTVV.